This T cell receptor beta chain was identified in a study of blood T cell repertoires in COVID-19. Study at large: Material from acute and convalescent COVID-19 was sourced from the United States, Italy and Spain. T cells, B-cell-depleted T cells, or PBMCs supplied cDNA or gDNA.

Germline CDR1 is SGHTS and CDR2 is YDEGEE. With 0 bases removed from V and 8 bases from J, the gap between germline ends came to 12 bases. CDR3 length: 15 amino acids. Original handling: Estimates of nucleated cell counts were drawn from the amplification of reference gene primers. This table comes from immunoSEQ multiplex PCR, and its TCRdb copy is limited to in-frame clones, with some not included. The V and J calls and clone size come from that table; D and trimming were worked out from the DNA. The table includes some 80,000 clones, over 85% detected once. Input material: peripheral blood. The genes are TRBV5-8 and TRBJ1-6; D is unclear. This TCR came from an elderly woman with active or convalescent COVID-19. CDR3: CASSLADYTDSPLHF. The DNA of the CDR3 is TGTGCCAGCAGCTTGGCCGATTACACCGATTCACCCCTCCACTTT.